This T cell receptor beta chain was found in a study of beta chain features in type 1 diabetes. General study findings and limits: Shortening of TCRB CDR3s, moderate but significant, appeared in all four CD4+ subsets of Type 1 diabetes patients. For patients, the naive, central memory and Treg TCRB repertoires appeared more alike than for healthy donors.

The sequenced template was cDNA made from the entire isolated RNA. Only in-frame clones appear in the TCRdb table, and some are missing; sequencing was by immunoSEQ multiplex PCR. The sample lists about 370,000 clones, around 10% seen once, with roughly 0.6% in the top ten. Germline CDR1 and CDR2: MNHEY and SVGAGI. Trimming shortened V by 8 bases and J by 0 bases, and 8 bases separated the two germline ends. The CDR3 totals 12 residues. With regard to this clone: What it binds is unknown. This specimen includes other DNA sequences encoding the same CDR3.

This receptor was obtained from a man aged 30 to 45 with type 1 diabetes. The chain combines TRBV6-5 with TRBJ2-7; perhaps D is TRBD1 or TRBD2 (5 bases each). Sequencing input: central memory CD4+ T cells from blood. Here the CDR3 reads CASGGSSYEQYF. CDR3 coding DNA: TGTGCCAGCGGGGGAAGCTCCTACGAGCAGTACTTC.